Presented here are 30 T cell receptor beta chains from one specimen sequenced in a study of cytomegalovirus exposure and HLA in healthy donors. A multiplex PCR was run with 60 Vbeta primers and 13 Jbeta primers. Assay: immunoSEQ multiplex PCR; the TCRdb copy retains only in-frame clones and omits some. There are about 110,000 clones in the sample; around three quarters occur only once, and roughly 8% lies in the top ten. The sequenced material came from PBMCs. These receptors were taken from a man aged 25-45 years in good health and CMV-seronegative.

J is TRBJ2-7 and V is TRBV4-1; D might be TRBD2 (6 bases). The CDR3 contains 12 residues. The V end lost 0 bases, the J end lost 6 bases, and 6 bases lay between the germline ends. CDR1 and CDR2 (germline): MGHRA, YSYEKL. In DNA, the CDR3 is TGCGCCAGCAGCCAAGAGGAGGGCGAGCAGTACTTC. It specifies CASSQEEGEQYF.

The gene calls are TRBV5-1 and TRBJ1-1, with 10 bases aligning to TRBD1. This CDR3 is 14 amino acids long. Looked up from germline, CDR1 is SGHRS and CDR2 is YFSETQ. The V and J ends lost 4 bases and 9 bases, in that order; junction bases with no gene match: 9. The CDR3 DNA sequence: TGCGCCAGCAGCCAAGGCGGACAGGGGGAAAAAGCTTTCTTT. This encodes CASSQGGQGEKAFF.

This chain joins TRBV19 and TRBJ1-3; D gene ambiguous. The V gene lost 3 bases and the J gene lost 0 bases, with 15 bases spanning the gap. CDR3 size: 17 residues. In germline, CDR1 is LNHDA, CDR2 SQIVND (reference sequence). The chain's CDR3 is CASSISSLDSSGNTIYF. In DNA, the CDR3 is TGTGCCAGTAGTATTAGCAGCCTGGACTCCTCTGGAAACACCATATATTTT.

The chain couples TRBV6-6 to TRBJ2-5; 11 nucleotides align to TRBD1. The last part of the DNA fits TRBJ2-7 better; the J call may be wrong. Germline CDR1 and CDR2: MNHNY and SVGAGI (reference sequence). CDR3 length: 15 amino acids. The CDR3 nucleotides are TGTGCCAGCAGTTACGGGACAGGGGGAATCTACGAGCAGTACTTC. It is translated as CASSYGTGGIYEQYF.

J is TRBJ2-1 and V is TRBV4-1, with TRBD2 matching over 14 bases. J gave up 8 bases and V 0 bases, and 6 bases lay outside the gene matches. The germline V gene has CDR1 MGHRA and CDR2 YSYEKL. The CDR3 has 17 residues. The DNA of the CDR3 is TGCGCCAGCAGCCAAGATACGACTAGCGGGAGGGAAGATGAGCAGTTCTTC. This sequence encodes CASSQDTTSGREDEQFF.

The CDR3 loop is CASSLDPGTGELFF. The DNA of the CDR3 is TGTGCCAGCAGCTTAGATCCAGGGACCGGGGAGCTGTTTTTT. V usage is TRBV7-8 and J usage is TRBJ2-2; TRBD1 is a possible D gene (5 bases). Germline V gene data show CDR1 as SGHVS and CDR2 as FQNEAQ. CDR3 length equals 14 residues. Trimming took 1 base from V and 5 from J, leaving 8 bases between them.

The V call is TRBV28, the J call TRBJ1-1, with 7 nucleotides matching TRBD1. From germline, CDR1 is MDHEN and CDR2 SYDVKM. The trim removed 7 bases at V and 6 bases at J, leaving 8 bases unmatched. The CDR3 contains 13 residues. CDR3 amino acids: CASIKRQGAEAFF. For the CDR3, the DNA is TGTGCCAGCATCAAACGACAGGGTGCTGAAGCTTTCTTT.

The rearrangement uses TRBV27 and TRBJ1-6; TRBD1 might be the D (5 bases). Germline V gene sequence: CDR1 MNHEY, CDR2 SMNVEV (reference sequence). This CDR3 comprises 18 residues. The V end lost 3 bases, the J end lost 0 bases, and 15 bases lay between the germline ends. As DNA, the CDR3 is TGTGCCAGCAGTTTTCACAGCGGGGGGAACTCCTATAATTCACCCCTCCACTTT. It encodes CASSFHSGGNSYNSPLHF.

The chain uses TRBV7-2 and TRBJ1-1; D remains unclear. Per the germline V gene, CDR1 is SGHTA and CDR2 is FQGNSA. CDR3 length: 15 residues. The ends were cut back, 5 bases at V and 0 bases at J, with 13 bases in the middle. CDR3: CASSPGRGMNTEAFF. CDR3 coding DNA: TGTGCCAGCAGCCCCGGTAGAGGCATGAACACTGAAGCTTTCTTT.

This chain connects TRBV10-3 to TRBJ2-7; TRBD1 is a possible D gene (5 bases). CDR3 size: 14 residues. CDR1 and CDR2 from the germline V gene are ENHRY and SYGVKD. V gave up 2 bases and J gave up 3 bases, with 11 bases separating them. CDR3: CAISENDSIYEQYF. The CDR3 DNA is TGTGCCATCAGTGAGAATGACAGCATCTACGAGCAGTACTTC.

This clone came up a few times. V is TRBV19 and J is TRBJ1-1; D not certain. CDR3 size: 14 residues. The germline V gene has CDR1 LNHDA and CDR2 SQIVND (reference sequence). The V and J ends lost 4 bases and 0 bases respectively, with 9 bases between them. The CDR3 region is CASSRGNMNTEAFF. The CDR3 DNA follows: TGTGCCAGTAGTAGAGGTAACATGAACACTGAAGCTTTCTTT.

The V gene is TRBV27, the J gene TRBJ2-1; possibly TRBD1 for D (6 bases). The CDR3 contains 18 residues. V lost 2 bases and J 0 bases, leaving 17 bases between the germline ends. The germline V gene has CDR1 MNHEY and CDR2 SMNVEV (reference sequence). CDR3 nucleotides: TGTGCCAGCAGTTTACGGCGTGGACAGACGAGCTCCTACAATGAGCAGTTCTTC. Protein product: CASSLRRGQTSSYNEQFF.

This chain joins TRBV27 and TRBJ1-1, with D unclear. There are 16 residues in the CDR3. V shed 5 bases and J shed 4 bases, with 20 bases lying between them. CDR1 and CDR2 (germline): MNHEY, SMNVEV (reference sequence). The CDR3 loop reads CASSQTPPQIGTEAFF. The CDR3 DNA reads TGTGCCAGCAGTCAAACCCCGCCGCAAATCGGCACTGAAGCTTTCTTT.

The chain links TRBV7-9 to TRBJ2-3, with D perhaps matching TRBD1 (6 bases). This CDR3 comprises 19 residues. V was clipped by 5 bases and J by 1 base, with 25 bases between them. Germline V gene sequence: CDR1 SEHNR, CDR2 FQNEAQ (reference sequence). CDR3 in DNA: TGTGCCAGCAGCCCCCTGGGACAAGGGAAAATCGAGCGCACAGATACGCAGTATTTT. Translating it yields CASSPLGQGKIERTDTQYF.

This chain joins TRBV5-1 and TRBJ2-2, with 11 bases aligning to TRBD1. This CDR3 comprises 16 residues. CDR1 is SGHRS, CDR2 YFSETQ, per germline. V trimming: 1 base; J trimming: 7 bases; junction bases outside the gene matches: 6. The CDR3 sequence is CASSLNGQGADGELFF. The CDR3 DNA follows: TGCGCCAGCAGCTTGAACGGACAGGGGGCTGACGGGGAGCTGTTTTTT.

The chain combines TRBV29-1 with TRBJ1-2; D ambiguous. The V and J ends lost 0 bases and 5 bases respectively, with 13 bases between them. Germline-derived CDR1 and CDR2 are SQVTM and ANQGSEA. This CDR3 spans 14 amino acids. CDR3 amino acids: CSVEEVTASYGYTF. CDR3 in DNA: TGCAGCGTTGAAGAGGTCACTGCTTCTTATGGCTACACCTTC.

V is TRBV28 and J is TRBJ2-7, with a possible D match to TRBD1 (6 bases). Trimming took 5 bases from V and 3 from J, leaving 14 bases between them. The CDR3 has 14 residues. Germline V gene data show CDR1 as MDHEN and CDR2 as SYDVKM. In DNA form, the CDR3 reads TGTGCCAGCAGTCCCCTCAGCAGGGGCTACGAGCAGTACTTC. It specifies CASSPLSRGYEQYF.

V and J are TRBV28 and TRBJ2-7, with 8 nucleotides matching TRBD1. The CDR3 is made up of 14 amino acids. CDR1 and CDR2 (germline): MDHEN, SYDVKM. V gave up 5 bases and J gave up 2 bases; unmatched junction bases: 5. This chain's CDR3 is CASSPRDRPYEQYF. DNA for the CDR3: TGTGCCAGCAGTCCCAGGGACAGGCCCTACGAGCAGTACTTC.

The V call is TRBV19, the J call TRBJ2-7; tentatively, D is TRBD1 (6 bases). Per germline, CDR1 LNHDA and CDR2 SQIVND (reference sequence). The CDR3 runs to 17 residues. The V gene lost 5 bases and the J gene lost 0 bases, with 20 bases spanning the gap. CDR3 region: CASSYRGGTHTSYEQYF. In nucleotides, the CDR3 is TGTGCCAGTAGTTACCGAGGTGGGACACATACCTCCTACGAGCAGTACTTC.

This chain uses TRBV30 with TRBJ1-4; 9 nucleotides match TRBD1. There are 14 residues in the CDR3. Germline lookup yields CDR1 GTSNPN and CDR2 SVGIG (reference sequence). V shed 1 base and J 6 bases; nucleotides not matched to a gene: 3. The CDR3 bases are TGTGCCTGGAGTGACGGACAGGGGCATGAAAAACTGTTTTTT. This gives the protein CAWSDGQGHEKLFF.

This rearrangement joins TRBV15 to TRBJ2-5, with D maybe TRBD1 (5 bases). In germline, CDR1 is LNHNV, CDR2 YYDKDF (reference sequence). V was shortened by 8 bases and J by 4 bases, with 14 bases between the two germline ends. This CDR3 is 13 amino acids long. This CDR3 is CATSAGSRETQYF. DNA of the CDR3: TGTGCCACCTCAGCAGGGTCACGAGAGACCCAGTACTTC.

The rearrangement joins TRBV5-8 to TRBJ2-3; 10 bases map to TRBD1. This CDR3 comprises 15 residues. The trim removed 7 bases at V and 6 bases at J, leaving 11 bases unmatched. From germline, CDR1 is SGHTS and CDR2 YDEGEE. In nucleotides, the CDR3 is TGTGCCAGCGATGACAGGGGGCGCGGAATCGATACGCAGTATTTT. Translating gives CASDDRGRGIDTQYF.

This chain links TRBV2 with TRBJ1-5; 7 bases are shared with TRBD1. Germline lookup yields CDR1 SNHLY and CDR2 FYNNEI. V trimming: 3 bases; J trimming: 7 bases; junction bases outside the gene matches: 9. There are 15 residues in the CDR3. Here the CDR3 reads CASSDGTDVAQPQHF. Written as DNA, the CDR3 is TGTGCCAGCAGTGATGGGACAGACGTGGCCCAGCCCCAGCATTTT.

Of note for this clone: The CDR3 does not end in the conserved phenylalanine or tryptophan, so this is likely a read error. The chain uses TRBV6-5 and TRBJ1-1; tentatively, D is TRBD1 (5 bases). The V gene's germline CDR1 is MNHEY and CDR2 SVGAGI. The germline V and J ends were trimmed by 5 bases and 4 bases, with 11 bases remaining between them. There are 13 residues in the CDR3. The CDR3 protein is CASSRGSGTEAFL. The CDR3 nucleotides read TGTGCCAGCAGTCGGGGGTCGGGCACTGAAGCTTTCCTT.

This clone has just one count. CDR3 bases: TGTGCCAGCAGTGCCACAGGGAGCAATCAGCCCCAGCATTTT. Protein product: CASSATGSNQPQHF. The rearrangement links TRBV27 to TRBJ1-5, with D perhaps matching TRBD1 (6 bases). Looked up from germline, CDR1 is MNHEY and CDR2 is SMNVEV (reference sequence). CDR3 length equals 14 residues. The V gene lost 5 bases and the J gene lost 1 base, with 9 bases spanning the gap.

The chain has TRBV7-2 and TRBJ2-7; perhaps TRBD2 as D (5 bases). Germline V lookup: CDR1 SGHTA, CDR2 FQGNSA. Trimming took 5 bases from V and 6 from J, leaving 11 bases between them. The CDR3 spans 12 residues. CDR3 protein: CASSPQGSEQYF. As DNA, the CDR3 is TGTGCCAGCAGCCCCCAAGGGAGCGAGCAGTACTTC.

The chain is built from TRBV28 and TRBJ1-3, with a weak D call TRBD1 (6 bases). In germline, CDR1 is MDHEN, CDR2 SYDVKM. Trimming took off 3 bases at V and 4 bases at J, with 13 bases between the two ends. CDR3 size: 15 residues. CDR3 residues: CASSFTGTTGNTIYF. CDR3 nucleotide sequence: TGTGCCAGCAGTTTTACGGGGACAACGGGAAACACCATATATTTT.

The chain carries TRBV5-4 and TRBJ2-2; 8 bases agree with TRBD2. CDR3 length equals 16 residues. Trimming at V came to 4 bases and at J to 1 base, leaving 6 bases not matched to a gene. Germline V lookup: CDR1 SGHNT, CDR2 YYREEE (reference sequence). The CDR3 coding sequence is TGTGCCAGCAGCAAAACTAGCGGACGGAACACCGGGGAGCTGTTTTTT. It specifies CASSKTSGRNTGELFF.

This chain joins TRBV2 and TRBJ1-3, with unresolved D. The V end lost 8 bases, the J end lost 2 bases, and 16 bases lay between the germline ends. The germline V gene has CDR1 SNHLY and CDR2 FYNNEI. This CDR3 region has 15 residues. The CDR3 protein is CASVYGREAGNTIYF. The DNA of the CDR3 is TGTGCCAGCGTATACGGAAGGGAGGCTGGAAACACCATATATTTT.

The chain links TRBV2 to TRBJ2-5; weak D call: TRBD2 (5 bases). V was shortened by 3 bases and J by 1 base, with 6 bases between the two germline ends. This CDR3 has 13 amino acids. The germline CDR1 and CDR2 sequences are SNHLY and FYNNEI. The CDR3: CASSEGVQETQYF. CDR3 DNA sequence: TGTGCCAGCAGTGAGGGAGTCCAAGAGACCCAGTACTTC.